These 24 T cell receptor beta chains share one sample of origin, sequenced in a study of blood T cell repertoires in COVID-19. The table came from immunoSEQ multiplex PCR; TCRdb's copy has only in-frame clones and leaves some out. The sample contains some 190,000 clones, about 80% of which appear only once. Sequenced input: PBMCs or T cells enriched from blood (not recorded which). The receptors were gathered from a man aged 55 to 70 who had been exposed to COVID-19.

This chain's CDR3 is CASSAPGSNQPQHF. The CDR3 DNA reads TGTGCCAGCAGCGCTCCCGGTTCCAATCAGCCCCAGCATTTT. V usage is TRBV28 and J usage is TRBJ1-5, with D unclear. V was cut by 6 bases and J by 3 bases, with 12 bases left in between. The CDR3 consists of 14 residues. CDR1 and CDR2 (germline): MDHEN, SYDVKM. The variable domain in full, with the rest retrieved from reference TRBV28 and TRBJ1-5, is DVKVTQSSRYLVKRTGEKVFLECVQDMDHENMFWYRQDPGLGLRLIYFSYDVKMKEKGDIPEGYSVSREKKERFSLILESASTNQTSMYLCASSAPGSNQPQHFGDGTRLSIL.

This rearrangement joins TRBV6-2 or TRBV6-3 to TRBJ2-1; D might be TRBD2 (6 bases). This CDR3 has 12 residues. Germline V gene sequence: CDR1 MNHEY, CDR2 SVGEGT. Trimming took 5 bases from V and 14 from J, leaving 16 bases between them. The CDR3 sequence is CASSQRTITKFF. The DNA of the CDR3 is TGTGCCAGCAGTCAACGGACTATAACAAAGTTCTTC.

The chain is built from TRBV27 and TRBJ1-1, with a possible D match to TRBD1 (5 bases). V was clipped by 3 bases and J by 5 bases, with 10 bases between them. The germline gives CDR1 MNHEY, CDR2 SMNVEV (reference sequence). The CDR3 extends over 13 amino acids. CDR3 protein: CASSFGAGTEAFF. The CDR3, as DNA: TGTGCCAGCAGTTTTGGGGCGGGAACTGAAGCTTTCTTT.

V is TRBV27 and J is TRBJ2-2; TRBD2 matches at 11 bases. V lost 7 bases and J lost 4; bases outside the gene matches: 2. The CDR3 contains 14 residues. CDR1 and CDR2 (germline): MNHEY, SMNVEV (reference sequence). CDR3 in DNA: TGTGCCAGCAAACTAGCGGGAGTCACCGGGGAGCTGTTTTTT. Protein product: CASKLAGVTGELFF.

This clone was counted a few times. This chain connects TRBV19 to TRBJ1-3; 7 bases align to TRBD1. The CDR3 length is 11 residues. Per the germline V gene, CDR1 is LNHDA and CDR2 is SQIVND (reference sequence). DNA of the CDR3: TGTGCGACAGGGACTGGAAACACCATATATTTT. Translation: CATGTGNTIYF.

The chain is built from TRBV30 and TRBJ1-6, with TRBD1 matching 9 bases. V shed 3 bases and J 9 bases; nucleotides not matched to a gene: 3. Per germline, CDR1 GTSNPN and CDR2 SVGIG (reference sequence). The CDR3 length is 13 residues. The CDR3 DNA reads TGTGCCTGGAGACAGGGGGCAGGTTCACCCCTCCACTTT. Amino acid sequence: CAWRQGAGSPLHF.

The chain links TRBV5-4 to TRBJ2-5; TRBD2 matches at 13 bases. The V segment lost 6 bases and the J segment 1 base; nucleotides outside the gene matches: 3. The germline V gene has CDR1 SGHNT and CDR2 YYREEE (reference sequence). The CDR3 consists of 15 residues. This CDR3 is CASKGTSGAQETQYF. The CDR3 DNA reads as TGTGCCAGCAAAGGGACTAGCGGGGCCCAAGAGACCCAGTACTTC. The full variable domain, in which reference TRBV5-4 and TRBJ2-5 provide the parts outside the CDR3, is ETGVTQSPTHLIKTRGQQVTLRCSSQSGHNTVSWYQQALGQGPQFIFQYYREEENGRGNFPPRFSGLQFPNYSSELNVNALELDDSALYLCASKGTSGAQETQYFGPGTRLLVL.

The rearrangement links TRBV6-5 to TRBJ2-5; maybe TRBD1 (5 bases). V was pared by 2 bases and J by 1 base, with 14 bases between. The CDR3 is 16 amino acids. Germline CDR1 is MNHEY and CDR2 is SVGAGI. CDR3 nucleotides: TGTGCCAGCAGTTACGGTAGACAGAGGACCCAAGAGACCCAGTACTTC. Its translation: CASSYGRQRTQETQYF.

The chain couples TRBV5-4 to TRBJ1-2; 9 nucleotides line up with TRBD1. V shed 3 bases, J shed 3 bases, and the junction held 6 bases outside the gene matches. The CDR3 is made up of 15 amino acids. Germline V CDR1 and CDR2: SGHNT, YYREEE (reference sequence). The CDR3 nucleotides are TGTGCCAGCAGCTCACAGGGGGCGCGGTACTATGGCTACACCTTC. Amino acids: CASSSQGARYYGYTF. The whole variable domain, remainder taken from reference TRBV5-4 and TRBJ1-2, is ETGVTQSPTHLIKTRGQQVTLRCSSQSGHNTVSWYQQALGQGPQFIFQYYREEENGRGNFPPRFSGLQFPNYSSELNVNALELDDSALYLCASSSQGARYYGYTFGSGTRLTVV.

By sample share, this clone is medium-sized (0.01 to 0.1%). CDR3 region: CASREQGDPYEQYF. The CDR3, as DNA: TGTGCCAGCAGAGAACAGGGTGACCCCTACGAGCAGTACTTC. V usage is TRBV5-6 and J usage is TRBJ2-7, with D perhaps matching TRBD1 (6 bases). Per the germline V gene, CDR1 is SGHDT and CDR2 is YYEEEE. The CDR3 contains 14 residues. V was pared by 5 bases and J by 2 bases, with 14 bases between.

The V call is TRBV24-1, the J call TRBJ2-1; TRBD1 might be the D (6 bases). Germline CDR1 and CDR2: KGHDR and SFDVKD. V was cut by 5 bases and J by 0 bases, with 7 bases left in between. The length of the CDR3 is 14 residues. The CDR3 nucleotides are TGTGCCACCAGTGGGGACAACTCCTACAATGAGCAGTTCTTC. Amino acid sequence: CATSGDNSYNEQFF.

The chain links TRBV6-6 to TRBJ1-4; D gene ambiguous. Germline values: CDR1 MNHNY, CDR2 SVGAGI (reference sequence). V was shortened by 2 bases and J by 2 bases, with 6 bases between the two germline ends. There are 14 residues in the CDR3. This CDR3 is CASSYGGTNEKLFF. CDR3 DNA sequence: TGTGCCAGCAGTTACGGAGGTACTAATGAAAAACTGTTTTTT.

CDR3 DNA sequence: TGCGCCAGCAGCCACGAACTGACTAGCGGGAGGCGTTCCATCGCAGATACGCAGTATTTT. Protein: CASSHELTSGRRSIADTQYF. J is TRBJ2-3 and V is TRBV4-3; 13 positions agree with TRBD2. CDR3 size: 20 residues. Germline CDR1 LGHNA, CDR2 YSLEER. After removal of 3 bases from V and 4 bases from J, the junction contained 16 bases not matched to a gene.

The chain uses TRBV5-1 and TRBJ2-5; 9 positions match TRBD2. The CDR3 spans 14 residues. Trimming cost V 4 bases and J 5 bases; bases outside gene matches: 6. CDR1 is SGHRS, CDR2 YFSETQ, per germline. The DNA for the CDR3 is TGCGCCAGCAGCCCACTAGCGGGTGAGGAGACCCAGTACTTC. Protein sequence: CASSPLAGEETQYF.

As DNA, the CDR3 is TGTGCCACCAGGGACGAGCGGGAGGGTAAAGATACGCAGTATTTT. This gives the protein CATRDEREGKDTQYF. The J gene is TRBJ2-3, the V gene TRBV15, with TRBD2 identical over 10 bases. CDR3 length equals 15 residues. Per germline, CDR1 LNHNV and CDR2 YYDKDF (reference sequence). Trimming took 6 bases from V and 5 from J; bases not matched to a gene: 8.

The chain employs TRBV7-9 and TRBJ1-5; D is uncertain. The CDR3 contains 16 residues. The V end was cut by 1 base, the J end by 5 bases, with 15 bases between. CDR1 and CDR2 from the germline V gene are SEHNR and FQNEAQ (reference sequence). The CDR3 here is CASSLGTMGGYQPQHF. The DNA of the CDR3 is TGTGCCAGCAGCTTAGGCACGATGGGCGGGTATCAGCCCCAGCATTTT.

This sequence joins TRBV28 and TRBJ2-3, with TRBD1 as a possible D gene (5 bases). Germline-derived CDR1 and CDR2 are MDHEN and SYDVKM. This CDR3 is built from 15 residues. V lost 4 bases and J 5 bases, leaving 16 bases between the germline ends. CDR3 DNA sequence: TGTGCCAGCAGTTCCCAGGGCCTACCACAAGATACGCAGTATTTT. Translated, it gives CASSSQGLPQDTQYF.

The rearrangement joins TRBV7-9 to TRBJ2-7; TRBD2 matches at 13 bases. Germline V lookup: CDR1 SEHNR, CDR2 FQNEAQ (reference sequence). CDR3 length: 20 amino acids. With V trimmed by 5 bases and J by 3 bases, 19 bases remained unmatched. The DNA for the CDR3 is TGTGCCAGCAGCACCCCCCGGACTAGCGGGAGAGGGATTAGGGGCTACGAGCAGTACTTC. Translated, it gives CASSTPRTSGRGIRGYEQYF. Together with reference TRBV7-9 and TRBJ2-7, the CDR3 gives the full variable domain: DTGVSQNPRHKITKRGQNVTFRCDPISEHNRLYWYRQTLGQGPEFLTYFQNEAQLEKSRLLSDRFSAERPKGSFSTLEIQRTEQGDSAMYLCASSTPRTSGRGIRGYEQYFGPGTRLTVT.

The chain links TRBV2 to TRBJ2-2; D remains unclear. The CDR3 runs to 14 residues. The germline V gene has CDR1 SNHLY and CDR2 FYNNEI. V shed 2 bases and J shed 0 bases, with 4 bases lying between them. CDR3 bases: TGTGCCAGCAGTGAATTCGCGAACACCGGGGAGCTGTTTTTT. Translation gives CASSEFANTGELFF.

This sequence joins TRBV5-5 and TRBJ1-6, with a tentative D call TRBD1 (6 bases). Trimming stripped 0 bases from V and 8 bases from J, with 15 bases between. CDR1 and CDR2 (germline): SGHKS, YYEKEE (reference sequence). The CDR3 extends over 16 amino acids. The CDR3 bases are TGTGCCAGCAGCTTGGGTGGCAGGGGTATTGATTCACCCCTCCACTTT. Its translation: CASSLGGRGIDSPLHF. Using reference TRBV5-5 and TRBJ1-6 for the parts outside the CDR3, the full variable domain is DAGVTQSPTHLIKTRGQQVTLRCSPISGHKSVSWYQQVLGQGPQFIFQYYEKEERGRGNFPDRFSARQFPNYSSELNVNALLLGDSALYLCASSLGGRGIDSPLHFGNGTRLTVT.

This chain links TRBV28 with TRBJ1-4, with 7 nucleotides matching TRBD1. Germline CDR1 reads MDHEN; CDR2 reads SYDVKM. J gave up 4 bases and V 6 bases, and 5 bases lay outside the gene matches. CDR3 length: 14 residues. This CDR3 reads CASSPGGSNEKLFF. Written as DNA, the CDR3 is TGTGCCAGCAGCCCAGGGGGAAGTAATGAAAAACTGTTTTTT.

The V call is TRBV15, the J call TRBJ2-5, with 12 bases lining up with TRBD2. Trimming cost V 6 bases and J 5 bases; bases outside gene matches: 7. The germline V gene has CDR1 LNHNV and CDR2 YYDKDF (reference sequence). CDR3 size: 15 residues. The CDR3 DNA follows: TGTGCCACCAGTCGGACTAGCGGGATAGGGGAGACCCAGTACTTC. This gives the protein CATSRTSGIGETQYF.

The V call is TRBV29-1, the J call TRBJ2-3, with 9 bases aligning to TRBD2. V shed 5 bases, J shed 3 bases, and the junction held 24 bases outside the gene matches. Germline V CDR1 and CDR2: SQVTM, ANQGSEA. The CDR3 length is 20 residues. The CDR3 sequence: CSVKHRRLSGRVSSTDTQYF. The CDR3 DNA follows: TGCAGCGTTAAACACCGCCGGCTTAGCGGGAGAGTTAGTAGTACAGATACGCAGTATTTT.

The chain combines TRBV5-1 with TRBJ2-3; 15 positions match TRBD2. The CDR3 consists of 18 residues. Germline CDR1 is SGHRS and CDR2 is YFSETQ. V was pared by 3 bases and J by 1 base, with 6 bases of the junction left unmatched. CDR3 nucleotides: TGCGCCAGCAGCTCGGGACTAGCGGGAGGAATGGGCACAGATACGCAGTATTTT. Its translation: CASSSGLAGGMGTDTQYF.